The 17 T cell receptor beta chains listed next were all sequenced from one sample in a study of PD-1 blockade in classical Hodgkin lymphoma. The protocol was immunoSEQ multiplex PCR, while the TCRdb copy is restricted to in-frame clones and leaves out a portion. This sample has tens of thousands of clones; around 82% occur once, and the top ten carry around 20%. In every patient, relapse followed autologous stem cell transplantation, while exposure to brentuximab vedotin differed. Sequenced material: peripheral blood mononuclear cells (PBMCs), taken before the second cycle of nivolumab. These receptor sequences come from a human donor with classical Hodgkin lymphoma.

This clone was seen just once. The gene calls are TRBV6-5 and TRBJ2-5; no definite D call. The CDR3 is made up of 13 amino acids. Trimming removed 4 bases at V and 5 bases at J, with 11 bases between. Germline CDR1 and CDR2: MNHEY and SVGAGI. The CDR3 loop reads CASSSHTQETQYF. The CDR3 bases are TGTGCCAGCAGTTCCCACACCCAGGAGACCCAGTACTTC.

The V gene is TRBV7-2, the J gene TRBJ2-3; possibly TRBD2 for D (5 bases). The CDR3 runs to 14 residues. Germline CDR1 SGHTA, CDR2 FQGNSA. V was clipped by 5 bases and J by 4 bases, with 13 bases between them. The CDR3 protein is CASSPGTRADTQYF. In DNA form, the CDR3 reads TGTGCCAGCAGCCCCGGAACTAGGGCAGATACGCAGTATTTT. The full variable domain, its missing parts supplied by reference TRBV7-2 and TRBJ2-3, is GAGVSQSPSNKVTEKGKDVELRCDPISGHTALYWYRQSLGQGLEFLIYFQGNSAPDKSGLPSDRFSAERTGGSVSTLTIQRTQQEDSAVYLCASSPGTRADTQYFGPGTRLTVL.

The chain uses TRBV21-1 and TRBJ2-1. TRBV21-1 counts as a pseudogene. The CDR3 runs to 14 residues. The CDR3 nucleotides read TGTGCCAGCAGCAAACATAACTCCTACAATGAGCAGTTCTTC. Translated: CASSKHNSYNEQFF.

The V and J genes are TRBV9 and TRBJ1-3; unclear D gene. Germline values: CDR1 SGDLS, CDR2 YYNGEE. Trimming stripped 7 bases from V and 4 bases from J, with 18 bases between. This CDR3 region has 15 residues. The CDR3 nucleotides read TGTGCCAGCGCCTCTGAAGCCGGTGGCGGAAACACCATATATTTT. This gives the protein CASASEAGGGNTIYF.

The chain links TRBV4-1 to TRBJ2-3; 8 bases align to TRBD1. V was clipped by 4 bases and J by 3 bases; unmatched bases: 3. The CDR3 extends over 14 amino acids. Germline lookup yields CDR1 MGHRA and CDR2 YSYEKL. In DNA form, the CDR3 reads TGCGCCAGCAGCCGCGGACAGGGAACAGATACGCAGTATTTT. Residues: CASSRGQGTDTQYF.

This clone was counted a single time. The CDR3 DNA reads TGTGCCAGCTCACCCGGGGGGGCCGGACTATCGAACACCGGGGAGCTGTTTTTT. Translating it yields CASSPGGAGLSNTGELFF. The V call is TRBV18, the J call TRBJ2-2; 8 positions agree with TRBD2. The V and J ends lost 3 bases and 0 bases, in that order; junction bases with no gene match: 9. Germline V gives CDR1 KGHSH, CDR2 LQKENI. This CDR3 is built from 18 residues.

The rearrangement joins TRBV7-2 to TRBJ1-3; unclear D gene. The V gene's germline CDR1 is SGHTA and CDR2 FQGNSA. V lost 5 bases to trimming and J lost 2 bases, with 10 bases between them. CDR3 length: 14 amino acids. CDR3 in amino acids: CASSLTRTGNTIYF. DNA of the CDR3: TGTGCCAGCAGCCTGACACGGACTGGAAACACCATATATTTT.

The gene calls are TRBV11-1 and TRBJ2-2; TRBD1 might be the D (5 bases). Germline V CDR1 and CDR2: SGHAT, FQDESV (reference sequence). V shed 11 bases and J shed 5 bases, with 15 bases lying between them. There are 13 residues in the CDR3. The CDR3 protein is CASSLGQTGELFF. DNA of the CDR3: TGTGCCTCCTCGCTGGGGCAGACCGGGGAGCTGTTTTTT. The whole variable domain, remainder taken from reference TRBV11-1 and TRBJ2-2, is EAEVAQSPRYKITEKSQAVAFWCDPISGHATLYWYRQILGQGPELLVQFQDESVVDDSQLPKDRFSAERLKGVDSTLKIQPAELGDSAMYLCASSLGQTGELFFGEGSRLTVL.

V is TRBV30 and J is TRBJ1-4; D possibly corresponds to TRBD1 (6 bases). V lost 3 bases and J lost 5, with 10 bases in between. CDR3 length: 13 residues. The germline V gene encodes CDR1 GTSNPN and CDR2 SVGIG (reference sequence). CDR3 DNA sequence: TGTGCCTGGAGGGACAGTGGGAATGAAAAACTGTTTTTT. Its protein is CAWRDSGNEKLFF.

This sequence joins TRBV2 and TRBJ2-3, with D perhaps matching TRBD1 or TRBD2 (6 bases each). Per germline, CDR1 SNHLY and CDR2 FYNNEI. V lost 1 base, J lost 4 bases, and 12 bases lay in between. CDR3 size: 15 residues. CDR3 sequence reads: CASSEGRGGPDTQYF. DNA for the CDR3: TGTGCCAGCAGTGAAGGCAGGGGAGGACCAGATACGCAGTATTTT.

The chain couples TRBV4-3 to TRBJ2-3, with 11 positions matching TRBD2. The CDR3 contains 17 residues. After removal of 1 base from V and 3 bases from J, the junction contained 6 bases not matched to a gene. Germline V lookup: CDR1 LGHNA, CDR2 YSLEER. CDR3 protein: CASSQVGLAGGTDTQYF. DNA of the CDR3: TGCGCCAGCAGCCAAGTTGGGCTAGCGGGGGGAACAGATACGCAGTATTTT.

This CDR3 is CASRPVSGLGETQYF. The CDR3 DNA reads as TGTGCCAGCAGGCCCGTGAGCGGGTTAGGGGAGACCCAGTACTTC. The chain couples TRBV7-6 to TRBJ2-5, with a tentative D call TRBD2 (6 bases). This CDR3 is 15 amino acids long. V was pared by 6 bases and J by 5 bases, with 19 bases between. CDR1 SGHVS and CDR2 FNYEAQ come from the germline V gene.

V and J are TRBV27 and TRBJ2-1; 11 nucleotides agree with TRBD2. Per the germline V gene, CDR1 is MNHEY and CDR2 is SMNVEV (reference sequence). The V and J ends lost 2 bases and 0 bases, in that order; junction bases with no gene match: 15. CDR3 length equals 21 residues. The DNA for the CDR3 is TGTGCCAGCAGTTTAGAAGGGTTTGCTAGCGGGAGGCTCAGCTCCTACAATGAGCAGTTCTTC. Its protein product is CASSLEGFASGRLSSYNEQFF.

The chain uses TRBV28 and TRBJ1-3; D unresolved. V dropped 2 bases and J dropped 3 bases, with 14 bases sitting between them. The CDR3 has 16 amino acids. Germline assignment: CDR1 MDHEN and CDR2 SYDVKM. CDR3 coding DNA: TGTGCCAGCAGTTTAAACTCCTTCCCTTTTGGAAACACCATATATTTT. It codes for CASSLNSFPFGNTIYF. Full variable domain (missing parts from reference TRBV28 and TRBJ1-3): DVKVTQSSRYLVKRTGEKVFLECVQDMDHENMFWYRQDPGLGLRLIYFSYDVKMKEKGDIPEGYSVSREKKERFSLILESASTNQTSMYLCASSLNSFPFGNTIYFGEGSWLTVV.

This rearrangement joins TRBV5-6 to TRBJ2-7, with 12 bases lining up with TRBD2. This CDR3 comprises 14 residues. V shed 2 bases and J 8 bases; nucleotides not matched to a gene: 5. The germline CDR1 and CDR2 sequences are SGHDT and YYEEEE. The CDR3 region has the DNA TGTGCCAGCAGCTTCGGTCTAGCGGGAGGGAAGCAGTACTTC. Amino acid sequence: CASSFGLAGGKQYF.

The gene calls are TRBV11-3 and TRBJ2-7; perhaps TRBD1 as D (6 bases). Trimming pared 7 bases from V and 3 bases from J, leaving 22 bases between. Germline V gene lookup returns CDR1 SGHNT and CDR2 YENEEA. This CDR3 has 16 amino acids. CDR3 DNA: TGTGCCAGCACCCTAGTCTCGGGACACGGGCACTACGAGCAGTACTTC. Translation: CASTLVSGHGHYEQYF.

The chain links TRBV9 to TRBJ2-1; D is perhaps TRBD2 (7 bases). The germline V gene has CDR1 SGDLS and CDR2 YYNGEE. Trimming stripped 0 bases from V and 7 bases from J, with 17 bases between. The CDR3 sequence is 16 residues long. The CDR3 region has the DNA TGTGCCAGCAGCGTAGCTTTGGGGGGGGCCCGGAATGAGCAGTTCTTC. This gives the protein CASSVALGGARNEQFF. Full variable domain (missing parts from reference TRBV9 and TRBJ2-1): DSGVTQTPKHLITATGQRVTLRCSPRSGDLSVYWYQQSLDQGLQFLIQYYNGEERAKGNILERFSAQQFPDLHSELNLSSLELGDSALYFCASSVALGGARNEQFFGPGTRLTVL.